The clone carrying this T cell receptor beta chain was found a few times. Its target is not known. This sample was taken from a study of cytomegalovirus exposure and HLA in healthy donors. Broader study findings: Previous analysis showed most TCR beta V segments were productive about 90% or about 30% of the time. Usually a TCR sequence was rare, but some public TCRs were found in many donors. In a later analysis, compared with equally common non-associated chains, HLA-associated beta chains were more expanded. A link between a missense DCLRE1C variant and TCR beta V- and J-gene trimming emerged from a later analysis.

The PCR was carried out with 60 Vbeta primers and 13 Jbeta primers. Assay used: immunoSEQ multiplex PCR; TCRdb lists only in-frame clones, some missing. The table lists over 65,000 clones, 70% to 80% of them singletons, with 10% to 15% in the top ten. The germline V gene has CDR1 SGHNT and CDR2 YYREEE (reference sequence). V was trimmed by 4 bases and J by 0 bases, leaving 19 bases between them. The CDR3 is made up of 17 amino acids. The sequencing sample was made of PBMCs. This clonotype was sampled from a human donor in good health. The chain employs TRBV5-4 and TRBJ1-2, with D perhaps TRBD1 (5 bases). The CDR3 coding sequence is TGTGCCAGCAGCGCACCAAATAGGGGCCGGACTAACTATGGCTACACCTTC. Protein: CASSAPNRGRTNYGYTF.